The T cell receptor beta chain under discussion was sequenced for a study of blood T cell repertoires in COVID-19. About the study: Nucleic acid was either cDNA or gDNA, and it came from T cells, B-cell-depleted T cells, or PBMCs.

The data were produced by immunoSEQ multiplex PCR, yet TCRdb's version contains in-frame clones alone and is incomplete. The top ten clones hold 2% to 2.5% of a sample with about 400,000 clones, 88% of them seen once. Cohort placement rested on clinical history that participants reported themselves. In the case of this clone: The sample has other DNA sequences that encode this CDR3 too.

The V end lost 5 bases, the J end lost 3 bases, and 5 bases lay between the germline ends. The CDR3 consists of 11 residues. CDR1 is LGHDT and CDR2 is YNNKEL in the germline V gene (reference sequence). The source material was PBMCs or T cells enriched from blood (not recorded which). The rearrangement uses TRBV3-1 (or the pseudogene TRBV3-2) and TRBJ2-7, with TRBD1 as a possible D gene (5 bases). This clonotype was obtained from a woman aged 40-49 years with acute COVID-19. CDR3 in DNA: TGTGCCAGCAGCAGGGGCTACGAGCAGTACTTC. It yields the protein CASSRGYEQYF.